This T cell receptor (beta chain) was documented in a study of graft-versus-host responses after intestinal transplantation. For the study at large: Grafts that recipients had were multivisceral, liver-intestinal, or isolated intestinal transplants. Induction with anti-thymocyte globulin, then tacrolimus and steroids for roughly 3 years, was given to all recipients. Study-wide points: Early declines in HvG clones that occurred post-transplant were associated with peak circulating GvH clone levels. Recipient marrow held GvH clones, some first seen in ileum or blood.

On this clone itself: What it binds is unknown.

Method: immunoSEQ multiplex PCR; TCRdb's copy keeps in-frame clones and lacks some. The data contain over 65,000 clones, around 92% of them singletons. V lost 5 bases to trimming and J lost 2 bases, with 9 bases between them. Germline lookup yields CDR1 SGHTA and CDR2 FQGTGA. CDR3 length: 13 amino acids. The receptor was derived from a human patient who received an intestinal transplant, so some T cells may come from the graft donor. The specimen comprised PBMCs, sampled 98 days after intestinal transplantation. The chain employs TRBV7-3 and TRBJ1-1; perhaps TRBD1 as D (5 bases). This CDR3 is CASSAQGNTEAFF. For the CDR3, the DNA is TGTGCCAGCAGCGCCCAGGGAAACACTGAAGCTTTCTTT.